These T cell receptor beta chains were read from a single sample in a study of CD4 T cell repertoires in COVID-19. The protocol was immunoSEQ multiplex PCR, while the TCRdb copy is restricted to in-frame clones and leaves out a portion. The sample records some 71,000 clones, roughly 85% being singletons. Here the sequenced sample was CD4+ T cells from peripheral blood, taken after recovery from COVID-19. The receptors were gathered from a human donor who had COVID-19. CDR3s include the opening cysteine and the closing phenylalanine or tryptophan.

V	J	CDR3
TRBV12-3/TRBV12-4	TRBJ1-2	CASSLGQFYGYTF
TRBV11-2	TRBJ2-2	CASSSPSRPTGELFF
TRBV6-5	TRBJ2-3	CASLGTRDTQYF
TRBV3-1/TRBV3-2	TRBJ2-5	CASSRASGEGETQYF
TRBV6-4	TRBJ1-1	CASSPEENTEAFF
TRBV20-1	TRBJ2-1	CSAGEERQFF
TRBV15	TRBJ1-5	CATSRDNSGQPQHF
TRBV19	TRBJ1-1	CASSRIQGVTEAFF
TRBV15	TRBJ2-7	CATSRDTGGGYEQYF
TRBV6-5	TRBJ2-7	CASQIQGVGPYEQYF
TRBV6-5	TRBJ2-1	CASSLGRVPNEQFF
TRBV18	TRBJ2-5	CASSPPFGLQETQYF
TRBV7-2	TRBJ2-1	CASSLASTSGKYNEQFF
TRBV3-1/TRBV3-2	TRBJ2-6	CASSHSGTGLSGANVLTF
TRBV7-9	TRBJ2-7	CASSLDRDREQYF
TRBV5-6	TRBJ2-7	CASSLGGGGAYEQYF
TRBV7-3	TRBJ1-6	CASSSTGSNSPLHF
TRBV25-1	TRBJ1-2	CASAAGQDIGYTF
TRBV24-1	TRBJ2-5	CATSDFGQGRETQYF
TRBV7-9	TRBJ2-6	CASSYPSPSGANVLTF
TRBV19	TRBJ2-3	CAYQGDRGRTDTQYF
TRBV19	TRBJ1-5	CASVVGRQGNQPQHF
TRBV28	TRBJ1-4	CASSLQGVNEKLFF
TRBV6-5	TRBJ2-7	CASSGDRRFREQYF
TRBV19	TRBJ2-3	CASSGTRPGEDTQYF